Sequencing of this T cell receptor (beta chain) was carried out in a study of T-cell reconstitution after alpha-beta-depleted transplantation in children. With respect to this clonotype: Its specificity is unknown.

Overall study results and limits: A year had passed since transplant, and T-cell counts and diversity by then came mostly from newly produced T cells.

Unique molecular identifiers tagged the TCRbeta library. TCRdb analysed the PCR reads with MiXCR anew, one entry per CDR3 protein. The table includes about a million distinct CDR3 sequences, 25% to 30% detected once. V was cut by 1 base and J by 7 bases, with 17 bases left in between. The CDR3 runs 16 residues. This TCR derives from a boy in the first two years of life who had a stem cell transplant for SCID, so the T cells may come from the graft donor. The material was PBMCs, mostly from graft donor cells, obtained 360 days after TCRalphabeta/CD19-depleted stem cell transplant. The chain links TRBV12-3 or TRBV12-4 to TRBJ1-5, with TRBD1 as a possible D gene (5 bases). The CDR3 DNA reads TGTGCCAGCAGTTTAGAGGTTGGCAGGGTAAGCCAGCCCCAGCATTTT. Residues: CASSLEVGRVSQPQHF.